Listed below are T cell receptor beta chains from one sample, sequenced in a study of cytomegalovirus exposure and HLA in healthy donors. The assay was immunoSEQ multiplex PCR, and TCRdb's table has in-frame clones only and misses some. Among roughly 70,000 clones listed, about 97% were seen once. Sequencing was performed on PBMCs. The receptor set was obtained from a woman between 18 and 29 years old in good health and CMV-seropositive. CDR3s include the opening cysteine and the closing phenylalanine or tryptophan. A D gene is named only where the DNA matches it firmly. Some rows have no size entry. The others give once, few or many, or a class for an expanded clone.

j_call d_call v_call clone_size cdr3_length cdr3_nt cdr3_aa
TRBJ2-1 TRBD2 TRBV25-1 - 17 TGTGCCAGCAGTGACAAAAAGACTAGCGGGAGGGCCAAGGAGCAGTTCTTC CASSDKKTSGRAKEQFF
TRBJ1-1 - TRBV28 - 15 TGTGCCAGCAGTGAACCAATTAGTCGGAACACTGAAGCTTTCTTT CASSEPISRNTEAFF
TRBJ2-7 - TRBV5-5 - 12 TGTGCCAGCAGCTTGGCCCACTACGAGCAGTACTTC CASSLAHYEQYF
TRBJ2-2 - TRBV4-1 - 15 TGCGCCAGCAGCCAAGCGGGATTAAGCACCGGGGAGCTGTTTTTT CASSQAGLSTGELFF
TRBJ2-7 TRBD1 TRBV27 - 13 TGTGCCAGCAGTCGGACAGGGTACAACGAGCAGTACTTC CASSRTGYNEQYF
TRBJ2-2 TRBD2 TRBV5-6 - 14 TGTGCCAGCACCCGGGACTACCGAGGCGGGGAGCTGTTTTTT CASTRDYRGGELFF
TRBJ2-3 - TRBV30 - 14 TGTGCCTGGAGGCGGCTGACTAGCACAGATACGCAGTATTTT CAWRRLTSTDTQYF
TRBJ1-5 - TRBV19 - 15 TGTGCCAGTATCGGCGGGGCAGTTAAACATCAGCCCCAGCATTTT CASIGGAVKHQPQHF
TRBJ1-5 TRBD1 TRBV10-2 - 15 TGCGCCAGCAGTGAGGAGGGGGCCAGCAATCAGCCCCAGCATTTT CASSEEGASNQPQHF
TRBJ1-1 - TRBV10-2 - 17 TGCGCCAGCAGTTACCGCCGGGACACACTCTTCTACACTGAAGCTTTCTTT CASSYRRDTLFYTEAFF
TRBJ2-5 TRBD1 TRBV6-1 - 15 TGTGCCAGCACTCGGGACAGGGGGCTGGGAGAGACCCAGTACTTC CASTRDRGLGETQYF
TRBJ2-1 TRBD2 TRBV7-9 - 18 TGTGCCAGCAGCAAGCCAGCGGGAGCAGTCCTATCCTACAATGAGCAGTTCTTC CASSKPAGAVLSYNEQFF
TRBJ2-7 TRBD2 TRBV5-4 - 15 TGTGCCAGCAGCCCATGGGGGAGGGCCGAGTACGAGCAGTACTTC CASSPWGRAEYEQYF
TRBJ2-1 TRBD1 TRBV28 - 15 TGTGCCAGCAGGACCGTACAGGGGAACTACAATGAGCAGTTCTTC CASRTVQGNYNEQFF
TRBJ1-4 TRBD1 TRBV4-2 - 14 TGTGCCAGCGGCGAACCGGACAGGACCGAAAAACTGTTTTTT CASGEPDRTEKLFF
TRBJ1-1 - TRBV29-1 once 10 TGCAGCGCTTCGAACACTGAAGCTTTCTTT CSASNTEAFF
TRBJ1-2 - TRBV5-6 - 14 TGTGCCAGCAGCTTGGAAGGGGGGGGGTATGGCTACACCTTC CASSLEGGGYGYTF
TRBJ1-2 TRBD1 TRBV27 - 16 TGTGCCAGCAGTTCCCACTCGACAGGGGGCTTTTCAGGCTACACCTTC CASSSHSTGGFSGYTF
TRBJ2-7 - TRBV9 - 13 TGTGCCAGCAGCGAGACTAGCTCCTACGAGCAGTACTTC CASSETSSYEQYF
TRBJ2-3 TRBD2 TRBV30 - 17 TGTGCCTGGAGTGTATTTAGGACTAGCGGTAGCACAGATACGCAGTATTTT CAWSVFRTSGSTDTQYF
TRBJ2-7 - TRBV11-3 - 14 TGTGCCAGCAGCTTATTCCGGTCCCCCTACGAGCAGTACTTC CASSLFRSPYEQYF
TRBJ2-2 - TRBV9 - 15 TGTGCCAGCGCCCTAGCTGCTACGAACACCGGGGAGCTGTTTTTT CASALAATNTGELFF
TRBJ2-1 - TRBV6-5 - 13 TGTGCCGCCCAGGAGGGGGCTGATAATGAGCAGTTCTTC CAAQEGADNEQFF
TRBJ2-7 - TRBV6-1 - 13 TGTGCCAGCAGCAGGACAGACTCCTACGAGCAGTACTTC CASSRTDSYEQYF
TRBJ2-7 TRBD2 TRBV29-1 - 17 TGCAGCGTTGTATTTACTAGCGGGAGCATTTCCTCCTACGAGCAGTACTTC CSVVFTSGSISSYEQYF
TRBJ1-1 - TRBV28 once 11 TGTGCCAGTAGACAGTTAACTGAAGCTTTCTTT CASRQLTEAFF
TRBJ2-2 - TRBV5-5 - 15 TGTGCCAGCAGCTCGGACAGACCGAACACCGGGGAGCTGTTTTTT CASSSDRPNTGELFF
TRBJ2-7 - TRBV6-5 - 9 TGTGCCAGCAGCCCTCAGCAGTACTTC CASSPQQYF
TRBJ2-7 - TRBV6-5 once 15 TGTGCCAGCACCGAAGGTCCTTCAGCGAACTACGAGCAGTACTTC CASTEGPSANYEQYF
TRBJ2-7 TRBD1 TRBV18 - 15 TGTGCCAGCTCCGCTCTCCGGGACAGGGGGAACGAGCAGTACTTC CASSALRDRGNEQYF
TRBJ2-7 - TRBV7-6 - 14 TGTGCCAGCAGCCCAAGCCGGGTCACCTACGAGCAGTACTTC CASSPSRVTYEQYF
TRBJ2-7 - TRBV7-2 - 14 TGTGCCAGCAGCTCCACGGAGGGCCCCTACGAGCAGTACTTC CASSSTEGPYEQYF
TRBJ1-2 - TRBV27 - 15 TGTGCCAGCCAAACTCTGGAGGGGCGAAGCTATGGCTACACCTTC CASQTLEGRSYGYTF
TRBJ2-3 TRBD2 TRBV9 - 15 TGTGCCAGCAGCGGAATAGCGGGTGCCACAGATACGCAGTATTTT CASSGIAGATDTQYF
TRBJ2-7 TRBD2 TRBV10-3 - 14 TGTGCCATCAGTATAGCGGGAGGGACCTACGAGCAGTACTTC CAISIAGGTYEQYF
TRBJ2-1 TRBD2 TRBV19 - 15 TGTGCCAGTAGTACTGGACTAGGCTCCTACAATGAGCAGTTCTTC CASSTGLGSYNEQFF
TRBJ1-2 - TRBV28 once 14 TGTGCCAGCAGCCGCTACAGGGCTTACTATGGCTACACCTTC CASSRYRAYYGYTF
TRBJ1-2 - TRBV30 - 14 TGTGCCTGGAGAGACCCGGCTGAGGGCTATGGCTACACCTTC CAWRDPAEGYGYTF
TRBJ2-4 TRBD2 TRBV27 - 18 TGTGCCAGCAGTTTACGGTGGACTAGCGGGAGTACCAAAAACATTCAGTACTTC CASSLRWTSGSTKNIQYF
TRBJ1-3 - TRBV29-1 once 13 TGCAGCGTTAGACAGGAGACCGGAAACACCATATATTTT CSVRQETGNTIYF
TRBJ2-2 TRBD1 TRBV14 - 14 TGTGCCAGCAGCCACAGACAGGGTGGCGGGGAGCTGTTTTTT CASSHRQGGGELFF